This record looks at one T cell receptor (beta chain) sequence and its context. Its cognate antigen is unknown. Using immunoSEQ multiplex PCR, the repertoire was profiled, and TCRdb retains in-frame clones only, with some absent. Of approximately 84,000 clones in the sample, roughly 80% were seen once. The CDR3 length is 15 residues. Germline V gene lookup returns CDR1 SGHTA and CDR2 FQGNSA. With 2 bases removed from V and 3 bases from J, the gap between germline ends came to 11 bases. These data come from a study of OX40 agonist ivuxolimab in advanced cancers. Study results and caveats: On average, CD8+ T cells had more expanded clones than CD4+.

The chain employs TRBV7-2 and TRBJ1-5; possible D gene TRBD1, 6 bases. The sequence derives from an adult with an advanced solid tumor such as melanoma, head and neck, liver or kidney cancer. Source: CD4+ or CD8+ T cells sorted from blood, taken in a trial of the OX40 agonist ivuxolimab. The CDR3 loop is CASSLTQGPNQPQHF. The CDR3 bases are TGTGCCAGCAGCTTAACTCAGGGGCCCAATCAGCCCCAGCATTTT.